This T cell receptor beta chain comes out of a study of read filtering for tumor transcriptome and immune sequencing. Study-level findings and limits: Dropping single-read clonotypes raised IR-seq and RNA-seq shared-clonotype correlation. IR-seq captured clonotypes deeper and more reliably than RNA-seq.

From about 400 ng of RNA, a library with molecular barcoded alpha/delta and beta/gamma adaptors was made. TCRdb re-called the reads with MiXCR, one entry per CDR3 protein. The sample yields around 20,000 distinct CDR3 sequences, around 20% seen once. The germline V gene has CDR1 MDHEN and CDR2 SYDVKM. This CDR3 is built from 16 residues. J gave up 4 bases and V 3 bases, and 10 bases lay outside the gene matches. This clonotype was seen ten or more times. Its antigen remains unknown. Material: a population of CD138-negative cells sorted from bone marrow. The rearrangement uses TRBV28 and TRBJ2-7; TRBD1 aligns across 9 bases. The TCR comes from a donor older than 35 with multiple myeloma. The CDR3 nucleotides read TGTGCCAGCAGTTTGGGTCTGCGGGACAGGGTTTACGAGCAGTACTTC. Translated: CASSLGLRDRVYEQYF.